The 12 T cell receptor beta chains below come from one sample, sequenced in a study of blood T cell repertoires in COVID-19. Measured with immunoSEQ multiplex PCR; TCRdb has only the in-frame clones, and not every one. The table records around 260,000 clones, 89% of them present only once. Sequencing used peripheral blood. The receptor source for this set is a woman aged 35 to 49 who had recovered from COVID-19.

The rearrangement uses TRBV29-1 and TRBJ2-3; perhaps TRBD2 as D (6 bases). The CDR3 has 16 amino acids. V was shortened by 6 bases and J by 3 bases, with 22 bases between the two germline ends. Germline assignment: CDR1 SQVTM and CDR2 ANQGSEA. The CDR3 DNA sequence: TGCAGCGTCGCGGGACCGATCGAAAGGTGGACAGATACGCAGTATTTT. It yields the protein CSVAGPIERWTDTQYF.

The chain employs TRBV5-1 and TRBJ2-7, with TRBD1 identical over 7 bases. The CDR3 loop spans 14 amino acids. CDR1 and CDR2 from the germline V gene are SGHRS and YFSETQ. The V gene end was trimmed by 5 bases and the J gene end by 3 bases; junction bases not matched to a gene: 8. CDR3: CASSLQGGNYEQYF. CDR3 coding DNA: TGCGCCAGCAGTTTACAAGGGGGCAACTACGAGCAGTACTTC.

This chain joins TRBV28 and TRBJ2-2; the D is unclear. CDR3 length equals 14 residues. V was pared by 10 bases and J by 1 base, with 13 bases between. Germline assignment: CDR1 MDHEN and CDR2 SYDVKM. CDR3 sequence: CAIRSPRNTGELFF. CDR3 nucleotides: TGTGCCATCCGGTCTCCGCGGAACACCGGGGAGCTGTTTTTT.

This chain links TRBV2 with TRBJ2-2, with D maybe TRBD1 (6 bases). The CDR3 covers 16 residues. The V gene's germline CDR1 is SNHLY and CDR2 FYNNEI. V dropped 8 bases and J dropped 1 base, with 17 bases sitting between them. The CDR3 is CASLQGRPVNTGELFF. DNA for the CDR3: TGTGCCAGCCTACAGGGACGCCCCGTGAACACCGGGGAGCTGTTTTTT.

DNA for the CDR3: TGTGCCACCTCTTCAAGAACGACAGGGGGCGGACAGCCCCAGCATTTT. This encodes CATSSRTTGGGQPQHF. The rearrangement uses TRBV10-3 and TRBJ1-5, with 10 bases matching TRBD1. The CDR3 extends over 16 amino acids. Per germline, CDR1 ENHRY and CDR2 SYGVKD. J gave up 7 bases and V 10 bases, and 16 bases lay outside the gene matches.

V usage is TRBV12-3 or TRBV12-4 and J usage is TRBJ2-5; D not resolved. Trimming cost V 6 bases and J 5 bases, with 10 bases left between them. The CDR3 sequence is 12 residues long. CDR3 sequence (DNA): TGTGCCAGCAGCCAGCTAGAGGAGACCCAGTACTTC. Its translation: CASSQLEETQYF.

J is TRBJ2-6 and V is TRBV24-1; TRBD1 might be the D (6 bases). Germline V lookup: CDR1 KGHDR, CDR2 SFDVKD. This CDR3 region has 17 residues. The germline V and J ends were trimmed by 1 base and 4 bases, with 13 bases remaining between them. CDR3 DNA sequence: TGTGCCACCAGTGATTTTACAGGGCAAGACGGGGCCAACGTCCTGACTTTC. It codes for CATSDFTGQDGANVLTF.

CDR3 protein: CASSPGLLLDYGYTF. In DNA form, the CDR3 reads TGCGCCAGCAGCCCAGGACTGCTTCTGGACTATGGCTACACCTTC. The chain recombines TRBV4-1 with TRBJ1-2; D unresolved. Germline CDR1 and CDR2: MGHRA and YSYEKL. CDR3 size: 15 residues. V dropped 4 bases and J dropped 3 bases, with 15 bases sitting between them.

The chain has TRBV5-4 and TRBJ2-7, with D maybe TRBD2 (6 bases). V shed 0 bases and J shed 6 bases, with 16 bases lying between them. The CDR3 runs 15 residues. Germline-derived CDR1 and CDR2 are SGHNT and YYREEE (reference sequence). This chain's CDR3 is CASSLGASVDVEQYF. CDR3 in DNA: TGTGCCAGCAGCTTGGGGGCTAGCGTTGACGTCGAGCAGTACTTC.

The rearrangement uses TRBV2 and TRBJ2-1, with a tentative D call TRBD2 (5 bases). Germline V gene lookup returns CDR1 SNHLY and CDR2 FYNNEI. Trimming removed 3 bases from V and 7 bases from J, with 13 bases in between. CDR3 length equals 14 residues. CDR3 sequence (DNA): TGTGCCAGCAGTGACAGACTATGGATTAATGAGCAGTTCTTC. Protein sequence: CASSDRLWINEQFF.

The V gene is TRBV5-4, the J gene TRBJ1-1, with TRBD1 matching 8 bases. V dropped 4 bases and J dropped 3; count of bases not matched to a gene: 8. This CDR3 contains 15 residues. Germline CDR1 is SGHNT and CDR2 is YYREEE (reference sequence). The CDR3 spells CASSPGQDGHTEAFF. The CDR3 nucleotides read TGTGCCAGCAGCCCGGGACAGGACGGACACACTGAAGCTTTCTTT. The variable domain in full, with the rest retrieved from reference TRBV5-4 and TRBJ1-1, is ETGVTQSPTHLIKTRGQQVTLRCSSQSGHNTVSWYQQALGQGPQFIFQYYREEENGRGNFPPRFSGLQFPNYSSELNVNALELDDSALYLCASSPGQDGHTEAFFGQGTRLTVV.

This chain links TRBV4-1 with TRBJ2-1; the match to TRBD2 covers 7 bases. Germline V gene data show CDR1 as MGHRA and CDR2 as YSYEKL. This CDR3 comprises 17 residues. Trimming at V came to 0 bases and at J to 0 bases, leaving 5 bases not matched to a gene. The CDR3 reads CASSQDGLAASYNEQFF. CDR3 bases: TGCGCCAGCAGCCAAGATGGCCTAGCGGCCTCCTACAATGAGCAGTTCTTC.